Below, 17 T cell receptor beta chains from the same sample are listed, as sequenced in a study of blood T cells in healthy people across ages. Primed by a sample-barcoded 5' primer and a J-beta primer mix, a second PCR proceeded for about 6 to 12 cycles. One entry per CDR3 protein, called by TCRdb with MiXCR from the 5' RACE reads. The sample has 700,000 to 900,000 distinct CDR3 sequences, roughly 26% seen once. This sample also appeared in a second study, on T cells of mothers and their children.

Source material: blood. The receptors were sampled from a boy aged 5-17 years in good health.

This clonotype was observed a single time. The chain carries TRBV10-3 and TRBJ2-2, with D perhaps given as TRBD1 or TRBD2 (5 bases each). The CDR3 has 17 amino acids. Germline CDR1 is ENHRY and CDR2 is SYGVKD. Trimming removed 0 bases from V and 2 bases from J, with 13 bases in between. The chain's CDR3 is CAISESISGANTGELFF. CDR3 DNA sequence: TGTGCCATCAGTGAGTCGATATCCGGGGCAAACACCGGGGAGCTGTTTTTT.

V is TRBV3-1 and J is TRBJ2-5; maybe TRBD1 (5 bases). Germline CDR1 LGHDT, CDR2 YNNKEL (reference sequence). Trimming pared 1 base from V and 4 bases from J, leaving 13 bases between. The CDR3 runs to 15 residues. CDR3 nucleotides: TGTGCCAGCAGCCAAGCACCGTGGCAGGGAGAGACCCAGTACTTC. Protein product: CASSQAPWQGETQYF.

This clonotype was observed a handful of times. The chain links TRBV9 to TRBJ2-1, with D unresolved. Trimming shortened V by 1 base and J by 5 bases, and 10 bases separated the two germline ends. This CDR3 region has 14 residues. The V gene's germline CDR1 is SGDLS and CDR2 YYNGEE. CDR3 coding DNA: TGTGCCAGCAGCGTACCCGAGAGCCACAATGAGCAGTTCTTC. Its protein is CASSVPESHNEQFF.

The gene calls are TRBV5-6 and TRBJ1-2, with 7 bases fitting TRBD1. CDR3 length: 13 residues. Germline CDR1 SGHDT, CDR2 YYEEEE. Trimming cost V 7 bases and J 4 bases; bases outside gene matches: 7. The CDR3 is CASGSTGFYGYTF. The CDR3 DNA reads as TGTGCCAGCGGATCGACAGGGTTCTATGGCTACACCTTC.

V and J are TRBV7-3 and TRBJ2-5, with 12 nucleotides matching TRBD2. With the DNA end fitting TRBJ2-1 better, the J assignment may be wrong. Per germline, CDR1 SGHTA and CDR2 FQGTGA. The CDR3 spans 18 residues. The CDR3 spells CASSPGLAGGFFYNEQFF. The CDR3 nucleotides read TGTGCCAGCAGCCCCGGGCTAGCGGGGGGGTTCTTCTACAATGAGCAGTTCTTC.

The rearrangement uses TRBV30 and TRBJ2-5; the D is unclear. The CDR3 is made up of 11 amino acids. Germline V CDR1 and CDR2: GTSNPN, SVGIG (reference sequence). Between the trimmed V and J ends, which lost 2 bases and 5 bases, there was a span of 6 bases. DNA for the CDR3: TGTGCCTGGAGTTTCCGGGAGACCCAGTACTTC. Translating gives CAWSFRETQYF.

The chain has TRBV25-1 and TRBJ2-7; either TRBD1 or TRBD2 may fit D (5 bases each). V gave up 6 bases and J gave up 0 bases, with 12 bases separating them. Germline assignment: CDR1 MGHDK and CDR2 SYGVNS. The CDR3 has 14 residues. As DNA, the CDR3 is TGTGCCAGCAGCAGCCCCGGGGCCTCCTACGAGCAGTACTTC. Translated: CASSSPGASYEQYF.

This clonotype was detected many times. This sequence joins TRBV29-1 and TRBJ2-1; 10 nucleotides line up with TRBD1. The J call is in doubt because the DNA end fits TRBJ2-7 better. The length of the CDR3 is 13 residues. Germline-derived CDR1 and CDR2 are SQVTM and ANQGSEA. The CDR3 loop is CSAQGQGRGEQYF. The DNA of the CDR3 is TGCAGCGCCCAGGGACAGGGGAGAGGCGAGCAGTACTTC.

V is TRBV6-2 or TRBV6-3 and J is TRBJ2-5; 8 nucleotides match TRBD1. V shed 0 bases, J shed 2 bases, and the junction held 5 bases outside the gene matches. This CDR3 contains 16 residues. Per the germline V gene, CDR1 is MNHEY and CDR2 is SVGEGT. The CDR3 protein is CASSYSDRGQQETQYF. The CDR3 DNA reads TGTGCCAGCAGTTACTCCGACAGGGGCCAGCAAGAGACCCAGTACTTC.

The genes are TRBV13 and TRBJ2-1, with 7 bases matching TRBD1. V gave up 5 bases and J gave up 6 bases; unmatched junction bases: 13. CDR1 is PRHDT, CDR2 FYEKMQ, per germline (reference sequence). CDR3 length: 16 residues. The CDR3 DNA reads TGTGCCAGCAGCCCACGGACAGGCCCCGTCGGCAATGAGCAGTTCTTC. Encoded protein: CASSPRTGPVGNEQFF.

This clonotype showed up just a few times. The chain combines TRBV6-4 with TRBJ2-1, with a possible D match to TRBD2 (6 bases). V dropped 0 bases and J dropped 12 bases, with 9 bases sitting between them. This CDR3 spans 12 amino acids. Germline V CDR1 and CDR2: MRHNA, SNTAGT. CDR3 residues: CASSDSRGGQFF. The CDR3, as DNA: TGTGCCAGCAGTGACTCCCGGGGAGGGCAGTTCTTC.

This clonotype was seen more than once but under ten times. This rearrangement joins TRBV29-1 to TRBJ1-1; a possible D gene is TRBD1 (5 bases). CDR1 and CDR2 from the germline V gene are SQVTM and ANQGSEA. Deletions cut 7 bases from V and 5 bases from J, with 17 bases between. This CDR3 is 13 amino acids long. The CDR3 DNA reads TGCAGCGCCCAGTGGGGGGTTGAGACTGAAGCTTTCTTT. Translation gives CSAQWGVETEAFF.

This clonotype was seen a handful of times. V gene TRBV29-1 combines with J gene TRBJ2-7; D remains unclear. V was shortened by 4 bases and J by 4 bases, with 14 bases between the two germline ends. Per the germline V gene, CDR1 is SQVTM and CDR2 is ANQGSEA. The CDR3 has 13 residues. CDR3 amino acids: CSVVGRVGYEQYF. CDR3 nucleotides: TGCAGCGTTGTGGGAAGGGTAGGGTACGAGCAGTACTTC.

V is TRBV25-1 and J is TRBJ2-5; D is uncertain. Between the trimmed V and J ends, which lost 9 bases and 4 bases, there was a span of 9 bases. This CDR3 spans 11 amino acids. Looked up from germline, CDR1 is MGHDK and CDR2 is SYGVNS. The CDR3 DNA reads TGTGCCAGTTTCCATAGAGAGACCCAGTACTTC. It is translated as CASFHRETQYF. Drawing the rest from reference TRBV25-1 and TRBJ2-5, the complete variable domain is EADIYQTPRYLVIGTGKKITLECSQTMGHDKMYWYQQDPGMELHLIHYSYGVNSTEKGDLSSESTVSRIRTEHFPLTLESARPSHTSQYLCASFHRETQYFGPGTRLLVL.

This chain connects TRBV5-1 to TRBJ2-2; D remains unclear. In germline, CDR1 is SGHRS, CDR2 YFSETQ. CDR3 size: 12 residues. Trimming took 0 bases from V and 7 from J, leaving 4 bases between them. The CDR3 sequence is CASSLVRGELFF. The CDR3, as DNA: TGCGCCAGCAGCTTGGTCCGCGGGGAGCTGTTTTTT. Full variable domain (rest looked up from reference TRBV5-1 and TRBJ2-2): KAGVTQTPRYLIKTRGQQVTLSCSPISGHRSVSWYQQTPGQGLQFLFEYFSETQRNKGNFPGRFSGRQFSNSRSEMNVSTLELGDSALYLCASSLVRGELFFGEGSRLTVL.

The chain carries TRBV6-5 and TRBJ2-5; D is perhaps TRBD1 (6 bases). The better agreement between TRBJ2-1 and the DNA end casts doubt on the J call. This CDR3 has 14 amino acids. The germline V gene has CDR1 MNHEY and CDR2 SVGAGI. The CDR3 region has the DNA TGTGCCAGCACTCGGGACACCCGGGGTTATGAGCAGTTCTTC. Translation: CASTRDTRGYEQFF.

The CDR3 sequence: CASSFSDQAEAFF. The CDR3 DNA is TGCGCCAGCAGCTTTTCCGACCAAGCTGAAGCTTTCTTT. The chain uses TRBV5-1 and TRBJ1-1; D not certain. Germline CDR1 and CDR2: SGHRS and YFSETQ. With 2 bases removed from V and 6 bases from J, the gap between germline ends came to 11 bases. This CDR3 contains 13 residues.